This passage covers 11 T cell receptor beta chains from one sample sequenced in a study of T cell changes during pregnancy in multiple sclerosis. Assay used: immunoSEQ multiplex PCR; TCRdb lists only in-frame clones, some missing. The table shows some 100,000 clones, with around 93% occurring only once. The specimen was peripheral blood, collected before pregnancy. These receptors were obtained from a female donor with multiple sclerosis, enrolled in a pregnancy study.

This chain joins TRBV19 and TRBJ2-1; TRBD2 matches 10 bases. This CDR3 contains 15 residues. From germline, CDR1 is LNHDA and CDR2 SQIVND (reference sequence). The V gene end was trimmed by 5 bases and the J gene end by 4 bases; junction bases not matched to a gene: 5. CDR3 DNA: TGTGCCAGTAGTCCCCAAGCGGGAGGGTACAATGAGCAGTTCTTC. The encoded protein is CASSPQAGGYNEQFF.

V gene TRBV14 combines with J gene TRBJ2-7, with D perhaps given as TRBD1 or TRBD2 (5 bases each). The CDR3 runs to 16 residues. The V end was cut by 5 bases, the J end by 1 base, with 18 bases between. The germline V gene encodes CDR1 SGHDN and CDR2 FVKESK. CDR3 loop: CASSKGAGLSSYEQYF. In DNA form, the CDR3 reads TGTGCCAGCAGCAAAGGGGCTGGACTCTCTTCCTACGAGCAGTACTTC.

The chain recombines TRBV5-6 with TRBJ1-5; maybe TRBD1 (6 bases). V was pared by 4 bases and J by 0 bases, with 11 bases between. CDR1 and CDR2 from the germline V gene are SGHDT and YYEEEE. This CDR3 spans 15 amino acids. The CDR3 loop is CASSAQGYSNQPQHF. Written as DNA, the CDR3 is TGTGCCAGCAGCGCACAGGGATATAGCAATCAGCCCCAGCATTTT.

This chain links TRBV5-1 with TRBJ2-1; TRBD2 matches at 11 bases. Germline V gene sequence: CDR1 SGHRS, CDR2 YFSETQ. CDR3 length: 15 amino acids. Unmatched junction bases numbered 3, after V lost 4 bases and J lost 3 bases. The CDR3 loop is CASSPLAGGYNEQFF. The CDR3 bases are TGCGCCAGCAGCCCCCTAGCGGGAGGCTACAATGAGCAGTTCTTC.

The V and J genes are TRBV2 and TRBJ1-1; 7 bases match TRBD1. With 6 bases clipped from V and 2 bases from J, the junction kept 9 bases outside the gene matches. From germline, CDR1 is SNHLY and CDR2 FYNNEI. The CDR3 is 15 residues long. The chain's CDR3 is CASSETTGKNTEAFF. In DNA form, the CDR3 reads TGTGCCAGCAGCGAGACGACAGGGAAAAACACTGAAGCTTTCTTT.

This clone was seen just once. The rearrangement links TRBV4-1 to TRBJ2-5, with no clear D. Trimming shortened V by 0 bases and J by 6 bases, and 8 bases separated the two germline ends. Germline V lookup: CDR1 MGHRA, CDR2 YSYEKL. The CDR3 extends over 13 amino acids. Here the CDR3 DNA reads TGCGCCAGCAGCCAAGACGGCGGAAAGACCCAGTACTTC. Translated, it gives CASSQDGGKTQYF.

V gene TRBV7-8 combines with J gene TRBJ1-1, with 7 bases lining up with TRBD1. Germline-derived CDR1 and CDR2 are SGHVS and FQNEAQ. Losses at the gene ends were 5 bases for V and 5 bases for J; bases not matched to a gene: 8. The CDR3 totals 14 residues. This CDR3 is CASSKTGLRTEAFF. Written as DNA, the CDR3 is TGTGCCAGCAGCAAGACAGGGTTGAGAACTGAAGCTTTCTTT.

The chain uses TRBV21-1 and TRBJ2-7; the table's D call TRBD2 went unverified against the DNA. TRBV21-1 is a listed pseudogene. The CDR3 is made up of 16 amino acids. Written as DNA, the CDR3 is TGTGCCAGCAGCAAAGCGGGGGCGCGTTCGGGGGGCGAGCAGTACTTC. Protein: CASSKAGARSGGEQYF.

This clone was observed a single time. V gene TRBV7-9 combines with J gene TRBJ1-4, with 8 bases matching TRBD1. Germline lookup yields CDR1 SEHNR and CDR2 FQNEAQ (reference sequence). The J segment lost 8 bases and the V segment lost 2 bases, leaving 7 bases of the junction unmatched. The length of the CDR3 is 15 residues. The CDR3 sequence is CASSLWTGLGEKLFF. The CDR3 DNA reads as TGTGCCAGCAGCTTATGGACAGGGCTAGGAGAAAAACTGTTTTTT.

The chain employs TRBV19 and TRBJ2-7, with TRBD2 identical over 8 bases. This CDR3 is 13 amino acids long. Germline V lookup: CDR1 LNHDA, CDR2 SQIVND (reference sequence). J gave up 2 bases and V 8 bases, and 5 bases lay outside the gene matches. The CDR3 bases are TGTGCCAGTGGTAGTAGCGGGACCTACGAGCAGTACTTC. Amino acid sequence: CASGSSGTYEQYF.

This chain uses TRBV5-6 with TRBJ2-2, with D possibly matching TRBD2 (5 bases). Trimming shortened V by 0 bases and J by 0 bases, and 6 bases separated the two germline ends. The germline V gene encodes CDR1 SGHDT and CDR2 YYEEEE. The CDR3 has 15 residues. This chain's CDR3 is CASSLGGSNTGELFF. CDR3 nucleotide sequence: TGTGCCAGCAGCTTGGGAGGGTCGAACACCGGGGAGCTGTTTTTT.